This T cell receptor (beta chain) came from a study of cytomegalovirus exposure and HLA in healthy donors. Findings and caveats of the study: The study assumed roughly uniform donor sequencing depth for presence/absence analyses. Both high specificity and high sensitivity reportedly marked the classifier's diagnosis of cytomegalovirus status.

With 60 Vbeta and 13 Jbeta primers, the PCR was carried out. The table came from immunoSEQ multiplex PCR; TCRdb's copy has only in-frame clones and leaves some out. The sample yields 150,000 to 200,000 clones, roughly 80% seen once. The CDR3 has 15 residues. V was trimmed by 5 bases and J by 1 base, leaving 14 bases between them. Germline loops: CDR1 SEHNR, CDR2 FQNEAQ (reference sequence). As to this clone: What it binds is not known.

The chain combines TRBV7-9 with TRBJ1-1; D may be TRBD1 (5 bases). Sequencing input: PBMCs. This TCR was recovered from a female donor in good health and CMV-seronegative. For the CDR3, the DNA is TGTGCCAGCAGCCCCCCCCTAACAGGGAACACTGAAGCTTTCTTT. It codes for CASSPPLTGNTEAFF.